The sequence of this T cell receptor beta chain was determined in a study of blood T cell repertoires in COVID-19. Study information: Sample material is recorded as cDNA or gDNA derived from T cells, B-cell-depleted T cells, or PBMCs.

Recruits, aged about 18 to 95 years, lived in 24 US areas. Cohort 3 recovered donors had two negative PCRs, clearance, or symptom resolution. The CDR3 spans 15 residues. Germline V gives CDR1 LGHDT, CDR2 YNNKEL (reference sequence). The V end was cut by 1 base, the J end by 1 base, with 10 bases between. TCRdb keeps only in-frame clones here, not all; method: immunoSEQ multiplex PCR. The data show roughly 330,000 clones, approximately 88% seen once. This receptor was taken from a man under 40 who had recovered from COVID-19. V gene TRBV3-1 (or the pseudogene TRBV3-2) combines with J gene TRBJ1-1; D not certain. The material sequenced was PBMCs or T cells enriched from blood (not recorded which). CDR3 nucleotide sequence: TGTGCCAGCAGCCAAGCAGGCGCCTCGAACACTGAAGCTTTCTTT. Its translation is CASSQAGASNTEAFF.